This T cell receptor beta chain comes out of a study of early T cells in non-severe SARS-CoV-2 infection. At the level of the study: Sequenced material consisted of bulk RNA (from unsorted whole blood), and chains were unpaired.

V dropped 0 bases and J dropped 5 bases, with 5 bases sitting between them. CDR3 length equals 13 residues. Germline CDR1 and CDR2: KGHSH and LQKENI. This clonotype was observed a few times. Its target is not known. Researchers attached unique molecular identifiers to individual cDNA molecules. TCRdb called the 5' RACE reads again in MiXCR, with one record for every CDR3 protein. This table holds tens of thousands of distinct CDR3 sequences, over 9% found once. Study conclusions and caveats: CD4 and private specificities were missed by VDJdb matching, which favored anti-spike CD8 responses.

This chain joins TRBV18 and TRBJ1-3; D gene uncertain. This receptor was taken from an adult who was a healthcare worker with PCR-confirmed SARS-CoV-2 infection or an uninfected control (not recorded which). The source material was whole blood. CDR3 sequence (DNA): TGTGCCAGCTCACCACCGAGTCGAAACACCATATATTTT. Its translation is CASSPPSRNTIYF.